The present entry profiles one TCR beta chain with its context. Its cognate antigen is unknown. Sequencing used immunoSEQ multiplex PCR; TCRdb keeps in-frame clones, though not all of them. The sample records approximately 20,000 clones, less than 90% being singletons. Positive selection using magnetic beads isolated the CD4+ and CD8+ cells (purity was checked by flow cytometry). This sample stems from a study of somatic mutations in cytotoxic T cells in rheumatoid arthritis. Study-level points and caveats: Within 8 of 65 patients, the single biggest CD8+ clone made up more than 20% of CD8+ cells. Among rheumatoid arthritis patients, TRBV07 appeared slightly underrepresented, and this finding was left without any adjustment for multiple comparisons.

The CDR3 totals 14 residues. V shed 6 bases and J 6 bases; nucleotides not matched to a gene: 6. The germline gives CDR1 MNHEY, CDR2 SVGAGI. The specimen sequenced was CD8+ T cells sorted from blood. The chain has TRBV6-5 and TRBJ2-1, with 9 bases aligning to TRBD2. The clonotype comes from a man between 35 and 55 years old in good health. The CDR3 loop is CASRWREGGNEQFF. Written as DNA, the CDR3 is TGTGCCAGCAGGTGGCGGGAGGGGGGCAATGAGCAGTTCTTC.